A single sample gave rise to the 10 T cell receptor beta chains below, sequenced in a study of T cell repertoires in cytomegalovirus infection. TCRdb processed the reads anew with MiXCR; each CDR3 protein has one entry. In the table there are 450,000 to 650,000 distinct CDR3 sequences, more than 20% of which are singletons. The sequenced sample consisted of PBMCs. These receptors were taken from a human donor in good health (CMV status not recorded). Some clones in this sample may be carry-over from other donors' samples.

There are many counts of this clonotype. The chain couples TRBV7-2 to TRBJ2-7, with a possible D match to TRBD1 (5 bases). V gave up 5 bases and J gave up 6 bases, with 11 bases separating them. CDR1 and CDR2 (germline): SGHTA, FQGNSA. This CDR3 has 12 amino acids. The CDR3 DNA is TGTGCCAGCAGCGTCAGGGTTGGCGAGCAGTACTTC. This codes for CASSVRVGEQYF.

The chain couples TRBV4-2 to TRBJ2-1, with 7 bases fitting TRBD2. The V gene's germline CDR1 is LGHNA and CDR2 YNFKEQ. Trimming took 0 bases from V and 15 from J; bases not matched to a gene: 8. The length of the CDR3 is 13 residues. CDR3 amino acids: CASSQDREALAFF. CDR3 DNA: TGTGCCAGCAGCCAAGACCGGGAGGCGCTCGCGTTCTTC.

As regards this clonotype: Since a much larger clone is just one base distant, this may be a read error. The V gene is TRBV7-6, the J gene TRBJ1-1, with TRBD1 matching over 9 bases. This CDR3 has 15 residues. CDR1 and CDR2 from the germline V gene are SGHVS and FNYEAQ. CDR3 in DNA: TGTGCCAGCAGATTAGGGACAGGGCTGGGCACTGAAGCTTTCTTT. This codes for CASRLGTGLGTEAFF.

The chain combines TRBV29-1 with TRBJ1-2; D gene unclear. This CDR3 contains 12 residues. Per the germline V gene, CDR1 is SQVTM and CDR2 is ANQGSEA. Trimming shortened V by 3 bases and J by 4 bases, and 9 bases separated the two germline ends. The CDR3 DNA sequence: TGCAGCGTTGATTCCATAACCTATGGCTACACCTTC. Its translation: CSVDSITYGYTF. The variable domain in full, with the rest retrieved from reference TRBV29-1 and TRBJ1-2, is SAVISQKPSRDICQRGTSLTIQCQVDSQVTMMFWYRQQPGQSLTLIATANQGSEATYESGFVIDKFPISRPNLTFSTLTVSNMSPEDSSIYLCSVDSITYGYTFGSGTRLTVV.

The chain has TRBV28 and TRBJ2-4, with unresolved D. Germline CDR1 reads MDHEN; CDR2 reads SYDVKM. The CDR3 consists of 14 residues. Deletions cut 3 bases from V and 8 bases from J, with 14 bases between. The chain's CDR3 is CASSFSSSVDIQYF. The DNA of the CDR3 is TGTGCCAGCAGTTTCTCTTCCTCGGTGGACATTCAGTACTTC.

This clonotype was seen ten or more times. V gene TRBV7-2 combines with J gene TRBJ2-1; no reliable D call. Germline CDR1 reads SGHTA; CDR2 reads FQGNSA. This CDR3 is 20 amino acids long. Trimming stripped 4 bases from V and 1 base from J, with 26 bases between. The CDR3 DNA reads TGTGCCAGCAGCTCTCCCTCCACTTCTTCCCCGAGCAGTTCCTACAATGAGCAGTTCTTC. It encodes CASSSPSTSSPSSSYNEQFF.

The CDR3 DNA sequence: TGTGCCAGCAGCTTAGACAGAGGCAGGGGAGAGACCCAGTACTTC. It translates to CASSLDRGRGETQYF. This chain links TRBV7-2 with TRBJ2-5; a weak D match, TRBD1 (6 bases). In germline, CDR1 is SGHTA, CDR2 FQGNSA. Trimming removed 1 base from V and 4 bases from J, with 13 bases in between. The CDR3 is 15 residues long.

The chain recombines TRBV6-2 or TRBV6-3 with TRBJ2-1, with 8 bases fitting TRBD1. The CDR3 covers 14 residues. Germline V gene sequence: CDR1 MNHEY, CDR2 SVGEGT. The trim removed 7 bases at V and 10 bases at J, leaving 12 bases unmatched. The CDR3 DNA follows: TGTGCCAGCACCGGGACAGGCCCCTCTCTGGAGCAGTTCTTC. Protein product: CASTGTGPSLEQFF.

This clonotype has just a few counts. The chain is built from TRBV6-5 and TRBJ2-3; tentatively, D is TRBD1 (6 bases). The CDR3 sequence is 19 residues long. V was shortened by 0 bases and J by 6 bases, with 25 bases between the two germline ends. Germline-derived CDR1 and CDR2 are MNHEY and SVGAGI. DNA for the CDR3: TGTGCCAGCAGTTACTCGATGGCCTGGGGGCAGGGCTGGCTGGATACGCAGTATTTT. Encoded protein: CASSYSMAWGQGWLDTQYF.

This clonotype has a handful of counts. The rearrangement links TRBV7-6 to TRBJ2-3; D remains ambiguous. Trimming removed 2 bases at V and 2 bases at J, with 11 bases between. This CDR3 has 15 amino acids. Germline V gene lookup returns CDR1 SGHVS and CDR2 FNYEAQ. The CDR3 loop is CASSLSWGYTDTQYF. In nucleotides, the CDR3 is TGTGCCAGCAGCTTATCCTGGGGATACACAGATACGCAGTATTTT.